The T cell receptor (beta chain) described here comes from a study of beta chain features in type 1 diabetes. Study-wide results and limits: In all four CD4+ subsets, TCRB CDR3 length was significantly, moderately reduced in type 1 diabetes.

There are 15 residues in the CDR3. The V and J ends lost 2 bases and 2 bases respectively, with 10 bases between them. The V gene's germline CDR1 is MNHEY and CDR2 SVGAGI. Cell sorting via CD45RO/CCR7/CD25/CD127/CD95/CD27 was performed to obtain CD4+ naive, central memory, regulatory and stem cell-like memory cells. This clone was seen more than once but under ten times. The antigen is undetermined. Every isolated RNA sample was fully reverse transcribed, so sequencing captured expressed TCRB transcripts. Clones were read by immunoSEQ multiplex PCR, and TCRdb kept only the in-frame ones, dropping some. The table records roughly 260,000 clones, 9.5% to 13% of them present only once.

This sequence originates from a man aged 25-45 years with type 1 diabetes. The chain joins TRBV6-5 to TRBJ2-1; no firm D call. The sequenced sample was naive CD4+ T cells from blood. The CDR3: CASSYNAETYNEQFF. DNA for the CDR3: TGTGCCAGCAGTTACAACGCGGAGACCTACAATGAGCAGTTCTTC.